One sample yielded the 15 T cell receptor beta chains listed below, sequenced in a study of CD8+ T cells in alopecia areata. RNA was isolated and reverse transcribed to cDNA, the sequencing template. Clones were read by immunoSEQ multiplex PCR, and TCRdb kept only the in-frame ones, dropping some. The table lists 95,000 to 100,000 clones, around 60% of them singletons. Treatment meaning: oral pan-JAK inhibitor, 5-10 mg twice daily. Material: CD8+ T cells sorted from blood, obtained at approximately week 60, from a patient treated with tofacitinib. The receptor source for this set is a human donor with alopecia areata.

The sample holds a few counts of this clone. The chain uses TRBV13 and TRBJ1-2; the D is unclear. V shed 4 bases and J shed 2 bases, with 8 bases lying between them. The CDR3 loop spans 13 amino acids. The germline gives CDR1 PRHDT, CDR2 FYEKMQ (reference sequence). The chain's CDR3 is CASSSGPNYGYTF. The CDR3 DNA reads TGTGCCAGCAGCTCCGGTCCGAACTATGGCTACACCTTC. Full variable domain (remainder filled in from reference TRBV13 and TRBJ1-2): AAGVIQSPRHLIKEKRETATLKCYPIPRHDTVYWYQQGPGQDPQFLISFYEKMQSDKGSIPDRFSAQQFSDYHSELNMSSLELGDSALYFCASSSGPNYGYTFGSGTRLTVV.

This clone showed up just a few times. CDR3 loop: CSVGSAGNQPQHF. The CDR3 nucleotides are TGCAGCGTTGGTTCGGCTGGGAATCAGCCCCAGCATTTT. The V gene is TRBV29-1, the J gene TRBJ1-5; D is uncertain. This CDR3 region has 13 residues. Germline V CDR1 and CDR2: SQVTM, ANQGSEA. V shed 4 bases and J shed 4 bases, with 11 bases lying between them. Full variable domain (missing parts from reference TRBV29-1 and TRBJ1-5): SAVISQKPSRDICQRGTSLTIQCQVDSQVTMMFWYRQQPGQSLTLIATANQGSEATYESGFVIDKFPISRPNLTFSTLTVSNMSPEDSSIYLCSVGSAGNQPQHFGDGTRLSIL.

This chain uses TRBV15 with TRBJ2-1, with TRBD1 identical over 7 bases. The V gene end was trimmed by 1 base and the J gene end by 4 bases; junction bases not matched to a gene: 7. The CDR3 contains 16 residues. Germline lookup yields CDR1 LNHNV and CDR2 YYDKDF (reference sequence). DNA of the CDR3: TGTGCCACCAGCAGAGGTACACAGGGGCGGTACAATGAGCAGTTCTTC. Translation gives CATSRGTQGRYNEQFF.

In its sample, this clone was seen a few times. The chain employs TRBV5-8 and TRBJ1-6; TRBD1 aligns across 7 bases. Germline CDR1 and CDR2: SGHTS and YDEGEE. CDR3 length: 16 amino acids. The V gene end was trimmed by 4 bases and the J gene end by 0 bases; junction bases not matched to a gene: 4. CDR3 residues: CASSTGQSSYNSPLHF. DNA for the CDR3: TGTGCCAGCAGCACGGGACAGAGCTCCTATAATTCACCCCTCCACTTT.

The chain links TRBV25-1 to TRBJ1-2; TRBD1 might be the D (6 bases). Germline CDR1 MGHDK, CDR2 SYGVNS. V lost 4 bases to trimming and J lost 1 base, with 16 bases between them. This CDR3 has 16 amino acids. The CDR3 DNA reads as TGTGCCAGCAGTGGGCCGACAGGAGACATTAACTATGGCTACACCTTC. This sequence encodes CASSGPTGDINYGYTF.

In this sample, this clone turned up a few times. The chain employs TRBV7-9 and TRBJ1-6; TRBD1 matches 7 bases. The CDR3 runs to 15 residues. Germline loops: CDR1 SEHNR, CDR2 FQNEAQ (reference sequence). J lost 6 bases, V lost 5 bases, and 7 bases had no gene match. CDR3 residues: CASSPDRAGNSPLHF. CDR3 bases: TGTGCCAGCAGCCCTGACAGGGCGGGTAATTCACCCCTCCACTTT.

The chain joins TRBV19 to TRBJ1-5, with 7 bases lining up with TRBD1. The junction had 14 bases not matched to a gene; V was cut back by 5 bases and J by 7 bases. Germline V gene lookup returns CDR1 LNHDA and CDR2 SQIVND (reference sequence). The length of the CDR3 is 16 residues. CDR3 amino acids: CASSAPEDRLDQPQHF. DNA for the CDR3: TGTGCCAGTAGTGCCCCCGAGGACAGGCTTGACCAGCCCCAGCATTTT.

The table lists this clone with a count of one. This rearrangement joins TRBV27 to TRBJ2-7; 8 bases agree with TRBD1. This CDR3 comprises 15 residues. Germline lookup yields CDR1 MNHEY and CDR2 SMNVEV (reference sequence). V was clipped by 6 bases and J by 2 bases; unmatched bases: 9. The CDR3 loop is CASRLGQGAAYEQYF. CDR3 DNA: TGTGCCAGCAGATTAGGGCAGGGGGCCGCCTACGAGCAGTACTTC.

The CDR3 is CASSFDGPPYGYTF. CDR3 sequence (DNA): TGCGCCAGCAGCTTCGATGGACCGCCCTATGGCTACACCTTC. The chain employs TRBV5-1 and TRBJ1-2; D not certain. The CDR3 is made up of 14 amino acids. V was pared by 2 bases and J by 4 bases, with 12 bases between. Germline V gives CDR1 SGHRS, CDR2 YFSETQ.

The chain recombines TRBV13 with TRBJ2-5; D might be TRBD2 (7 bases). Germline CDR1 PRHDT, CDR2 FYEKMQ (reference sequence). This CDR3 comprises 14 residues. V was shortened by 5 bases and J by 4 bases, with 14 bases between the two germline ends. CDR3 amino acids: CASSGGAFGETQYF. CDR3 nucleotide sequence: TGTGCCAGCAGCGGGGGGGCTTTCGGAGAGACCCAGTACTTC.

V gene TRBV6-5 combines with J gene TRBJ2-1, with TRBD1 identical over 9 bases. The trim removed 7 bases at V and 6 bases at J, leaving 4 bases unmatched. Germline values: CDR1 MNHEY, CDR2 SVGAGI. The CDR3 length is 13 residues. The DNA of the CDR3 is TGTGCCAGCAATACAGGGGGCCGCAATGAGCAGTTCTTC. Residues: CASNTGGRNEQFF.

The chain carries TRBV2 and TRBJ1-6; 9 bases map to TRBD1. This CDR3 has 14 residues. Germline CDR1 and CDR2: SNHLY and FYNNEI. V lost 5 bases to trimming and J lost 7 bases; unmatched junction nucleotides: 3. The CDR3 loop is CASSRTGENSPLHF. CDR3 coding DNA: TGTGCCAGCAGTCGGACAGGGGAAAATTCACCCCTCCACTTT.

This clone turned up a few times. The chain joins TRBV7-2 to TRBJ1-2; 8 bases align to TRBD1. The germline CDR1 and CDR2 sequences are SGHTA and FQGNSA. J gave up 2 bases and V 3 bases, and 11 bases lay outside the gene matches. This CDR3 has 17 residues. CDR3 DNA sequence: TGTGCCAGCAGCTTTCGGACAGGGTGGGATGGGAACTATGGCTACACCTTC. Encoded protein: CASSFRTGWDGNYGYTF. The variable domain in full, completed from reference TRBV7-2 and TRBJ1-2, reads GAGVSQSPSNKVTEKGKDVELRCDPISGHTALYWYRQSLGQGLEFLIYFQGNSAPDKSGLPSDRFSAERTGGSVSTLTIQRTQQEDSAVYLCASSFRTGWDGNYGYTFGSGTRLTVV.

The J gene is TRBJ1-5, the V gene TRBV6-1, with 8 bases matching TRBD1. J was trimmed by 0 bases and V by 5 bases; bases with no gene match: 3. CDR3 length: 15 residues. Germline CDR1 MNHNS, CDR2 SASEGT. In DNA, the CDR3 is TGTGCCAGCAGTCCGGACAGGGCTAGCAATCAGCCCCAGCATTTT. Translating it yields CASSPDRASNQPQHF.

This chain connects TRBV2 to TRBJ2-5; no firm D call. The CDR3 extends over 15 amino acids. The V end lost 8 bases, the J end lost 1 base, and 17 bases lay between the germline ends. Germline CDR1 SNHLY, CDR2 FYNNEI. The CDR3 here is CASGRFTAVQETQYF. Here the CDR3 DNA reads TGTGCCAGCGGTCGTTTTACGGCAGTCCAAGAGACCCAGTACTTC. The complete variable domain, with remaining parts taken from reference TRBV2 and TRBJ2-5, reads EPEVTQTPSHQVTQMGQEVILRCVPISNHLYFYWYRQILGQKVEFLVSFYNNEISEKSEIFDDQFSVERPDGSNFTLKIRSTKLEDSAMYFCASGRFTAVQETQYFGPGTRLLVL.